These T cell receptor beta chains were read from a single sample in a study of blood T cell repertoires in COVID-19. The table came from immunoSEQ multiplex PCR; TCRdb's copy has only in-frame clones and leaves some out. The sample lists about 170,000 clones; just under 90% were seen once. The material sequenced was peripheral blood. These TCRs come from a man aged 18 to 29 with active or convalescent COVID-19. Each CDR3 is given with its conserved first and last residue. A D gene is named only where the DNA matches it firmly. Some rows have no size entry. The others give once, few or many, or a class for an expanded clone.

V gene	J gene	D gene	clone size	CDR3 DNA	CDR3 protein
TRBV18	TRBJ2-6	TRBD1	-	TGTGCCAGCTCTCCTGGACAGGGGGCTACAGGGGCCAACGTCCTGACTTTC	CASSPGQGATGANVLTF
TRBV10-2	TRBJ1-5	-	-	TGCGCCAGCAGTGTCGTGACAGCCGTAGAGCCCCAGCATTTT	CASSVVTAVEPQHF
TRBV7-9	TRBJ1-3	-	-	TGTGCCAGCAGCTTCGTCGGCGAGGGCTCTGGAAACACCATATATTTT	CASSFVGEGSGNTIYF
TRBV28	TRBJ1-1	-	-	TGTGCCAGCAGTTTAGAGGCTTCCAGATGGGCTTTCTTT	CASSLEASRWAFF
TRBV15	TRBJ2-7	-	-	TGTGCCACCAGCAGGGCGACTCACTACGAGCAGTACTTC	CATSRATHYEQYF
TRBV11-3	TRBJ2-3	-	-	TGTGCCAGCAGCTTAGCTGCGGCAGATACGCAGTATTTT	CASSLAAADTQYF
TRBV24-1	TRBJ1-5	-	-	TGTGCCACCAGTGATACTCGGACGGGGAATTGGGACAATCAGCCCCAGCATTTT	CATSDTRTGNWDNQPQHF
TRBV12-3/TRBV12-4	TRBJ1-2	-	-	TGTGCCAGCAGCGCACGACCAGGGTCCTACACCTTC	CASSARPGSYTF
TRBV6-2/TRBV6-3	TRBJ2-7	TRBD1	-	TGTGCCAGCAGTTACGGGGGACAGGGGCTCTCCTACGAGCAGTACTTC	CASSYGGQGLSYEQYF
TRBV20-1	TRBJ2-3	-	-	TGCAGTGCTAGCCAGGGTCCAACGCAGTATTTT	CSASQGPTQYF
TRBV6-1	TRBJ1-2	TRBD1	-	TGTGCCAGCATTTCCCGGGACAGGCAATCCTATGGCTACACCTTC	CASISRDRQSYGYTF
TRBV6-5	TRBJ1-1	-	-	TGTGCCAGCAGTTACAATTCCGGGGTTAAAGCTTTCTTT	CASSYNSGVKAFF
TRBV19	TRBJ2-6	-	-	TGTGCCAGTAGTATAATTCTGGGGCAGGCCCGCCCTGGGGCCAACGTCCTGACTTTC	CASSIILGQARPGANVLTF
TRBV2	TRBJ2-1	TRBD1	-	TGTGCCAGCAAGTGGGACAGGGGTGGCGATGAGCAGTTCTTC	CASKWDRGGDEQFF
TRBV19	TRBJ1-4	-	once	TGTGCCAGTAGTATAGGAACCGGGAAGACTGAAAAACTGTTTTTT	CASSIGTGKTEKLFF
TRBV4-1	TRBJ1-4	-	-	TGCGCCAGCAGCCAAGGGACAGTAACTAATGAAAAACTGTTTTTT	CASSQGTVTNEKLFF
TRBV19	TRBJ1-5	-	-	TGTGCCAGTAGTCCACTCGACAGGCCCGGGCAGCCCCAGCATTTT	CASSPLDRPGQPQHF